These 4 T cell receptor beta chains originate from one sample sequenced in a study of blood T cell repertoires in COVID-19. The assay was immunoSEQ multiplex PCR, and TCRdb's table has in-frame clones only and misses some. The table shows under 45,000 clones, with roughly nine tenths occurring only once. The sample was peripheral blood. The receptors come from a man aged 60 to 75 with active or convalescent COVID-19.

The rearrangement uses TRBV5-1 and TRBJ2-1; tentatively, D is TRBD1 (6 bases). This CDR3 region has 15 residues. Germline loops: CDR1 SGHRS, CDR2 YFSETQ. Trimming took 2 bases from V and 3 from J, leaving 12 bases between them. CDR3 sequence (DNA): TGCGCCAGCAGCTTTACAGGGAATAACTACAATGAGCAGTTCTTC. Protein sequence: CASSFTGNNYNEQFF.

The chain couples TRBV27 to TRBJ1-1; TRBD1 aligns across 7 bases. After removal of 2 bases from V and 1 base from J, the junction contained 4 bases not matched to a gene. The germline V gene encodes CDR1 MNHEY and CDR2 SMNVEV (reference sequence). The CDR3 covers 15 residues. In DNA, the CDR3 is TGTGCCAGCAGTTTAAGGGGGCAGGGGAACACTGAAGCTTTCTTT. It specifies CASSLRGQGNTEAFF.

This chain uses TRBV30 with TRBJ1-1; D unclear. The CDR3 has 13 residues. Germline V CDR1 and CDR2: GTSNPN, SVGIG (reference sequence). The V end was cut by 5 bases, the J end by 1 base, with 11 bases between. CDR3 loop: CAWERAANTEAFF. The CDR3 nucleotides are TGTGCCTGGGAGAGGGCCGCGAACACTGAAGCTTTCTTT.

The J gene is TRBJ2-7, the V gene TRBV18; TRBD2 matches 12 bases. The CDR3 is made up of 14 amino acids. V lost 5 bases and J lost 4; bases outside the gene matches: 3. Germline lookup yields CDR1 KGHSH and CDR2 LQKENI. CDR3 sequence (DNA): TGTGCCAGCTCATCGACTAGCGGGAGATACGAGCAGTACTTC. Its protein is CASSSTSGRYEQYF.